Following are 16 T cell receptor beta chains from one sample sequenced in a study of early T cells in non-severe SARS-CoV-2 infection. TCRdb itself ran the 5' RACE reads through MiXCR, one entry per CDR3 protein. The data hold about 83,000 distinct CDR3 sequences, with under 11% observed a single time. The sample was whole blood, taken at baseline. These receptors were obtained from an adult who was a healthcare worker with PCR-confirmed SARS-CoV-2 infection or an uninfected control (not recorded which).

This clonotype was recorded at least ten times. This sequence joins TRBV11-2 and TRBJ2-1, with 7 bases lining up with TRBD2. The CDR3 totals 16 residues. Germline CDR1 is SGHAT and CDR2 is FQNNGV. Trimming took 4 bases from V and 1 from J; bases not matched to a gene: 7. CDR3 sequence: CASSSLRRESYNEQFF. DNA for the CDR3: TGTGCCAGCAGCTCTCTTAGGCGGGAGTCCTACAATGAGCAGTTCTTC.

The sample holds a few counts of this clonotype. J is TRBJ2-3 and V is TRBV11-1; tentatively, D is TRBD2 (5 bases). Per the germline V gene, CDR1 is SGHAT and CDR2 is FQDESV (reference sequence). This CDR3 region has 11 residues. V lost 0 bases, J lost 10 bases, and 5 bases lay in between. The CDR3, as DNA: TGTGCCAGCAGCTTAGCGGGAGCGCAGTATTTT. It encodes CASSLAGAQYF.

The chain combines TRBV3-1 with TRBJ2-5; 8 nucleotides match TRBD2. The CDR3 covers 16 residues. The ends lost 2 bases at V and 5 bases at J; junction bases unmatched: 10. CDR1 and CDR2 from the germline V gene are LGHDT and YNNKEL (reference sequence). The DNA of the CDR3 is TGTGCCAGCAGCCAAAGTACTAGCGGAGGGCTGGAGACCCAGTACTTC. It is translated as CASSQSTSGGLETQYF.

The table lists this clonotype with a few counts. The chain uses TRBV7-9 and TRBJ2-7; TRBD1 matches at 7 bases. Germline CDR1 reads SEHNR; CDR2 reads FQNEAQ (reference sequence). CDR3 size: 16 residues. V was clipped by 4 bases and J by 4 bases; unmatched bases: 13. For the CDR3, the DNA is TGTGCCAGCAGCTCCGGGCCCCGACAGGGCGAGTACGAGCAGTACTTC. Its translation is CASSSGPRQGEYEQYF. Together with reference TRBV7-9 and TRBJ2-7, the CDR3 gives the full variable domain: DTGVSQNPRHKITKRGQNVTFRCDPISEHNRLYWYRQTLGQGPEFLTYFQNEAQLEKSRLLSDRFSAERPKGSFSTLEIQRTEQGDSAMYLCASSSGPRQGEYEQYFGPGTRLTVT.

The chain has TRBV2 and TRBJ1-1; 7 bases line up with TRBD1. The CDR3 consists of 13 residues. Germline CDR1 SNHLY, CDR2 FYNNEI. The V segment lost 9 bases and the J segment 4 bases; nucleotides outside the gene matches: 8. The CDR3, as DNA: TGTGCCAGTATGACAGGGATGTTCACTGAAGCTTTCTTT. It codes for CASMTGMFTEAFF.

At least ten counts were recorded for this clonotype. This chain uses TRBV27 with TRBJ2-5, with TRBD2 matching 7 bases. J lost 4 bases, V lost 3 bases, and 8 bases had no gene match. Germline V lookup: CDR1 MNHEY, CDR2 SMNVEV (reference sequence). The CDR3 contains 15 residues. The chain's CDR3 is CASSFAGTKVETQYF. In DNA form, the CDR3 reads TGTGCCAGCAGTTTCGCCGGGACTAAGGTAGAGACCCAGTACTTC.

The J gene is TRBJ2-1, the V gene TRBV11-3; weak D call: TRBD2 (5 bases). The ends were cut back, 5 bases at V and 9 bases at J, with 17 bases in the middle. The V gene's germline CDR1 is SGHNT and CDR2 YENEEA. CDR3 size: 14 residues. The CDR3 DNA is TGTGCCAGCAGCCAACCTCCCGGACGGGGTGAGCAGTTCTTC. Amino acid sequence: CASSQPPGRGEQFF.

This rearrangement joins TRBV30 to TRBJ2-7; maybe TRBD1 (5 bases). V lost 3 bases, J lost 7 bases, and 13 bases lay in between. Germline-derived CDR1 and CDR2 are GTSNPN and SVGIG (reference sequence). CDR3 size: 12 residues. The chain's CDR3 is CAWSLKGLEQYF. CDR3 in DNA: TGTGCCTGGAGCCTAAAGGGGCTTGAGCAGTACTTC. Together with reference TRBV30 and TRBJ2-7, the CDR3 gives the full variable domain: SQTIHQWPATLVQPVGSPLSLECTVEGTSNPNLYWYRQAAGRGLQLLFYSVGIGQISSEVPQNLSASRPQDRQFILSSKKLLLSDSGFYLCAWSLKGLEQYFGPGTRLTVT.

This clonotype was found many times. This chain connects TRBV2 to TRBJ2-3, with TRBD1 matching over 9 bases. Germline assignment: CDR1 SNHLY and CDR2 FYNNEI. V was pared by 3 bases and J by 5 bases, with 6 bases of the junction left unmatched. This CDR3 spans 15 amino acids. The CDR3 loop is CASSDTTGGRDTQYF. Written as DNA, the CDR3 is TGTGCCAGCAGTGATACCACAGGGGGCAGAGATACGCAGTATTTT.

This clonotype was picked up a small number of times. The chain has TRBV7-6 and TRBJ2-2; a weak D match, TRBD1 (6 bases). This CDR3 is built from 15 residues. CDR1 is SGHVS and CDR2 is FNYEAQ in the germline V gene. The ends were cut back, 2 bases at V and 5 bases at J, with 12 bases in the middle. The CDR3 reads CASSLRPTGTGELFF. CDR3 DNA sequence: TGTGCCAGCAGCTTACGCCCGACAGGAACCGGGGAGCTGTTTTTT.

The sample holds many counts of this clonotype. This chain connects TRBV6-1 to TRBJ2-1, with a possible D match to TRBD2 (6 bases). Germline V gives CDR1 MNHNS, CDR2 SASEGT. The CDR3 covers 14 residues. Trimming took off 7 bases at V and 6 bases at J, with 16 bases between the two ends. The CDR3 coding sequence is TGTGCCAGCACGCGGCTAGCGATCGGCAATGAGCAGTTCTTC. Protein product: CASTRLAIGNEQFF.

V usage is TRBV24-1 and J usage is TRBJ2-1; TRBD2 aligns across 10 bases. The length of the CDR3 is 16 residues. V dropped 4 bases and J dropped 6; count of bases not matched to a gene: 8. The germline V gene encodes CDR1 KGHDR and CDR2 SFDVKD. The CDR3 sequence: CATSEIGLAGVNEQFF. The CDR3 DNA is TGTGCCACCAGTGAGATAGGGCTAGCGGGAGTCAATGAGCAGTTCTTC.

There are many counts of this clonotype. The V call is TRBV5-1, the J call TRBJ2-6, with D possibly being TRBD1 or TRBD2 (6 bases each). The V end was cut by 0 bases, the J end by 2 bases, with 9 bases between. CDR3 size: 16 residues. Germline CDR1 SGHRS, CDR2 YFSETQ. This CDR3 reads CASSLAGGAGANVLTF. Written as DNA, the CDR3 is TGCGCCAGCAGCTTGGCCGGGGGCGCTGGGGCCAACGTCCTGACTTTC.

The sample holds a few counts of this clonotype. The V call is TRBV20-1, the J call TRBJ2-1, with no clear D. V was pared by 2 bases and J by 4 bases, with 6 bases between. Germline-derived CDR1 and CDR2 are DFQATT and SNEGSKA (reference sequence). This CDR3 is built from 12 residues. In DNA form, the CDR3 reads TGCAGTGCTAGAACTGATTACAATGAGCAGTTCTTC. Encoded protein: CSARTDYNEQFF.

The chain carries TRBV28 and TRBJ2-7, with 7 bases that match TRBD2. CDR1 and CDR2 from the germline V gene are MDHEN and SYDVKM. This CDR3 region has 14 residues. After removal of 5 bases from V and 3 bases from J, the junction contained 7 bases not matched to a gene. The CDR3 coding sequence is TGTGCCAGCAGTGACACTAGCGTATACTACGAGCAGTACTTC. This encodes CASSDTSVYYEQYF.

The sample holds a few counts of this clonotype. The chain is built from TRBV20-1 and TRBJ2-7; D is uncertain. The CDR3 runs 13 residues. With 3 bases removed from V and 0 bases from J, the gap between germline ends came to 9 bases. CDR1 is DFQATT and CDR2 is SNEGSKA in the germline V gene (reference sequence). This chain's CDR3 is CSARGLGSYEQYF. Written as DNA, the CDR3 is TGCAGTGCTAGGGGCCTAGGCTCCTACGAGCAGTACTTC.